Below are 19 T cell receptor beta chains sequenced from a single sample in a study of T-cell memory formation after mild COVID-19. TCRdb re-derived calls from the 5' RACE reads in MiXCR, one entry per CDR3 protein. Of about 430,000 distinct CDR3 sequences detected, more than 15% appear once; the ten largest clones hold roughly 21%. The sample comprised PBMCs or a T cell subset sorted from them (not recorded which). These receptor sequences come from a man younger than 35 who had mild COVID-19 (a few samples of this study predate the infection). Cell type and time point are not known.

This chain connects TRBV7-9 to TRBJ1-6; tentative D call: TRBD1 (5 bases). Germline V gene lookup returns CDR1 SEHNR and CDR2 FQNEAQ (reference sequence). V dropped 8 bases and J dropped 6 bases, with 20 bases sitting between them. CDR3 size: 16 residues. This chain's CDR3 is CASGTPRQSINSPLHF. CDR3 nucleotide sequence: TGTGCCAGCGGAACACCCCGACAGTCGATTAATTCACCCCTCCACTTT.

The rearrangement uses TRBV4-2 and TRBJ2-1; D is ambiguous. Trimming cost V 4 bases and J 5 bases, with 12 bases left between them. The CDR3 covers 14 residues. CDR1 is LGHNA and CDR2 is YNFKEQ in the germline V gene. The CDR3 sequence: CASSLRPEDNEQFF. For the CDR3, the DNA is TGTGCCAGCAGCCTCCGACCCGAGGACAATGAGCAGTTCTTC.

The J gene is TRBJ1-6, the V gene TRBV20-1; D remains unclear. There are 13 residues in the CDR3. V lost 3 bases and J 4 bases, leaving 7 bases between the germline ends. Germline V CDR1 and CDR2: DFQATT, SNEGSKA (reference sequence). This CDR3 reads CSASGQYNSPLHF. As DNA, the CDR3 is TGCAGTGCTAGCGGCCAGTATAATTCACCCCTCCACTTT.

In this sample, this clonotype turned up a few times. The rearrangement links TRBV18 to TRBJ1-1; D unclear. This CDR3 region has 11 residues. V was clipped by 6 bases and J by 11 bases, with 13 bases between them. Germline values: CDR1 KGHSH, CDR2 LQKENI. CDR3: CASSYNGSAFF. CDR3 sequence (DNA): TGTGCCAGCTCGTACAATGGCTCTGCTTTCTTT.

The gene calls are TRBV7-3 and TRBJ2-2, with a weak D call TRBD1 (5 bases). This CDR3 comprises 14 residues. V gave up 2 bases and J gave up 4 bases, with 8 bases separating them. Per the germline V gene, CDR1 is SGHTA and CDR2 is FQGTGA. The CDR3 bases are TGTGCCAGCAGCTTAGAAAGGGGCACCGGGGAGCTGTTTTTT. Translation: CASSLERGTGELFF. Full variable domain (remainder filled in from reference TRBV7-3 and TRBJ2-2): GAGVSQTPSNKVTEKGKYVELRCDPISGHTALYWYRQSLGQGPEFLIYFQGTGAADDSGLPNDRFFAVRPEGSVSTLKIQRTERGDSAVYLCASSLERGTGELFFGEGSRLTVL.

The chain is built from TRBV12-3 or TRBV12-4 and TRBJ1-1; D unclear. Trimming took off 5 bases at V and 8 bases at J, with 15 bases between the two ends. This CDR3 region has 13 residues. The CDR3 is CASSGVPEIEAFF. The CDR3 DNA reads as TGTGCCAGCAGTGGTGTCCCTGAGATCGAAGCTTTCTTT.

This chain connects TRBV7-9 to TRBJ1-5; 8 bases align to TRBD1. Germline V lookup: CDR1 SEHNR, CDR2 FQNEAQ (reference sequence). The trim removed 5 bases at V and 5 bases at J, leaving 5 bases unmatched. The CDR3 totals 14 residues. Written as DNA, the CDR3 is TGTGCCAGCAGCCCGAAGACAGGGGATCAGCCCCAGCATTTT. Amino acids: CASSPKTGDQPQHF.

There are a few counts of this clonotype. The chain joins TRBV7-9 to TRBJ2-3; TRBD2 matches 11 bases. Germline CDR1 SEHNR, CDR2 FQNEAQ (reference sequence). The CDR3 covers 16 residues. The trim removed 3 bases at V and 2 bases at J, leaving 4 bases unmatched. The CDR3 coding sequence is TGTGCCAGCAGCTTCCTTAGCGGGGGGGCCACAGATACGCAGTATTTT. It yields the protein CASSFLSGGATDTQYF.

The V gene is TRBV29-1, the J gene TRBJ2-7; 7 nucleotides line up with TRBD2. V was pared by 2 bases and J by 2 bases, with 9 bases of the junction left unmatched. Germline V gene sequence: CDR1 SQVTM, CDR2 ANQGSEA. The CDR3 has 15 residues. CDR3 sequence: CSVELAATDPYEQYF. CDR3 nucleotides: TGCAGCGTTGAACTAGCGGCGACCGACCCCTACGAGCAGTACTTC.

The V call is TRBV15, the J call TRBJ2-3; D may be TRBD1 or TRBD2 (6 bases each). The germline CDR1 and CDR2 sequences are LNHNV and YYDKDF (reference sequence). This CDR3 region has 14 residues. Trimming shortened V by 1 base and J by 4 bases, and 9 bases separated the two germline ends. CDR3 in DNA: TGTGCCACCAGCAGAGGGGGGGCCTCAGATACGCAGTATTTT. This translates into CATSRGGASDTQYF.

This clonotype was observed a handful of times. This chain's CDR3 is CASSYRVGGYGYTF. The CDR3, as DNA: TGTGCCAGCAGTTACCGGGTGGGAGGGTATGGCTACACCTTC. The gene calls are TRBV6-5 and TRBJ1-2, with D hard to call. V gave up 2 bases and J gave up 5 bases, with 12 bases separating them. The CDR3 has 14 amino acids. Per the germline V gene, CDR1 is MNHEY and CDR2 is SVGAGI.

The sample holds a few counts of this clonotype. The chain joins TRBV20-1 to TRBJ2-7, with D possibly being TRBD1 (6 bases). Germline lookup yields CDR1 DFQATT and CDR2 SNEGSKA (reference sequence). This CDR3 has 13 amino acids. V lost 3 bases and J 1 base, leaving 10 bases between the germline ends. The CDR3 bases are TGCAGTGCTAGCACAGGGAATTCCTACGAGCAGTACTTC. Encoded protein: CSASTGNSYEQYF.

This clonotype was observed many times. J is TRBJ2-1 and V is TRBV3-1; 8 bases align to TRBD2. V shed 4 bases, J shed 10 bases, and the junction held 6 bases outside the gene matches. The CDR3 has 13 residues. CDR1 and CDR2 (germline): LGHDT, YNNKEL (reference sequence). CDR3: CASSPRERGEQFF. DNA for the CDR3: TGTGCCAGCAGCCCCCGAGAGCGGGGGGAGCAGTTCTTC.

The chain couples TRBV7-6 to TRBJ2-5, with D maybe TRBD1 (6 bases). Trimming shortened V by 4 bases and J by 4 bases, and 22 bases separated the two germline ends. Germline CDR1 is SGHVS and CDR2 is FNYEAQ. The CDR3 runs 17 residues. The CDR3 DNA reads as TGTGCCAGCAGCTCCTACCTCCCGGACAGTATTGGAGAGACCCAGTACTTC. Residues: CASSSYLPDSIGETQYF.

The gene calls are TRBV7-9 and TRBJ1-5; possibly TRBD1 for D (5 bases). V was cut by 5 bases and J by 0 bases, with 23 bases left in between. Germline loops: CDR1 SEHNR, CDR2 FQNEAQ (reference sequence). CDR3 length equals 19 residues. The CDR3 DNA reads TGTGCCAGCAGCCGCATGCAGAGGGACGGTCTTTATAGCAATCAGCCCCAGCATTTT. Translation: CASSRMQRDGLYSNQPQHF. Full variable domain (remainder filled in from reference TRBV7-9 and TRBJ1-5): DTGVSQNPRHKITKRGQNVTFRCDPISEHNRLYWYRQTLGQGPEFLTYFQNEAQLEKSRLLSDRFSAERPKGSFSTLEIQRTEQGDSAMYLCASSRMQRDGLYSNQPQHFGDGTRLSIL.

This chain joins TRBV7-3 and TRBJ2-3, with D tentatively TRBD1 or TRBD2 (5 bases each). Between the trimmed V and J ends, which lost 6 bases and 5 bases, there was a span of 18 bases. The germline gives CDR1 SGHTA, CDR2 FQGTGA. CDR3 length: 15 amino acids. This chain's CDR3 is CASSLDSVGVDTQYF. The CDR3 DNA is TGTGCCAGCAGTTTGGATAGCGTGGGGGTAGATACGCAGTATTTT.

A few counts support this clonotype. The chain combines TRBV25-1 with TRBJ2-7, with D perhaps matching TRBD2 (7 bases). Trimming cost V 7 bases and J 5 bases, with 9 bases left between them. This CDR3 has 11 residues. Looked up from germline, CDR1 is MGHDK and CDR2 is SYGVNS. The CDR3 here is CASKGGNEQYV. Here the CDR3 DNA reads TGTGCCAGCAAGGGGGGGAACGAGCAGTACGTC.

This clonotype was counted at least ten times. CDR3 loop: CASSFGLAGNNSPLHF. The CDR3 nucleotides read TGTGCCAGCAGCTTCGGACTAGCAGGCAATAATTCACCCCTCCACTTT. The chain joins TRBV7-9 to TRBJ1-6; D call uncertain. Trimming removed 3 bases at V and 5 bases at J, with 14 bases between. CDR1 and CDR2 from the germline V gene are SEHNR and FQNEAQ (reference sequence). This CDR3 has 16 residues.

CDR3 coding DNA: TGTGCCAGCAGAGACAGGGTTGGCGAGACCCAGTACTTC. This encodes CASRDRVGETQYF. The gene calls are TRBV6-6 and TRBJ2-5; 7 bases map to TRBD1. With 6 bases clipped from V and 5 bases from J, the junction kept 6 bases outside the gene matches. The CDR3 has 13 residues. CDR1 and CDR2 from the germline V gene are MNHNY and SVGAGI (reference sequence).